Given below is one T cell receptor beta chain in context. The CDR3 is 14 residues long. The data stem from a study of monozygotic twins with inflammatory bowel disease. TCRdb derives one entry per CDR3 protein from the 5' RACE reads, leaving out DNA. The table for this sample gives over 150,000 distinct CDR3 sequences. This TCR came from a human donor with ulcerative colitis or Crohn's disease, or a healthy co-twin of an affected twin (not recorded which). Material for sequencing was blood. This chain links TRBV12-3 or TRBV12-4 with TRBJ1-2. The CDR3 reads CATRLGPYYGGYTF.